One sample yielded the 22 T cell receptor beta chains listed below, sequenced in a study of blood T cell repertoires in COVID-19. Sequenced by immunoSEQ multiplex PCR; TCRdb stores in-frame clones only, minus some. The sample has 650,000 to 800,000 clones; about 90% are singletons. Sequencing was performed on peripheral blood. These TCRs come from a woman under 30 with acute or convalescent COVID-19.

The chain joins TRBV19 to TRBJ1-2; D not resolved. V dropped 6 bases and J dropped 4 bases, with 15 bases sitting between them. This CDR3 has 14 amino acids. CDR1 and CDR2 from the germline V gene are LNHDA and SQIVND (reference sequence). The CDR3 loop reads CASSAGRELYGYTF. The CDR3 bases are TGTGCCAGTAGCGCGGGTCGAGAACTCTATGGCTACACCTTC.

The chain couples TRBV2 to TRBJ1-1; maybe TRBD1 (5 bases). Between the trimmed V and J ends, which lost 8 bases and 0 bases, there was a span of 22 bases. This CDR3 region has 17 residues. Germline CDR1 is SNHLY and CDR2 is FYNNEI. The CDR3, as DNA: TGTGCCAGCCGTATAAAGGGACTGGGGAATTTGAACACTGAAGCTTTCTTT. It specifies CASRIKGLGNLNTEAFF.

The gene calls are TRBV12-3 or TRBV12-4 and TRBJ1-4; the match to TRBD1 covers 7 bases. The CDR3 has 11 residues. V lost 5 bases, J lost 12 bases, and 3 bases stayed unmatched. The CDR3 coding sequence is TGTGCCAGCAGTCCCGGGACAGAACTGTTTTTT. Translated, it gives CASSPGTELFF.

In DNA, the CDR3 is TGTGCCAGCAGTTCGGTCTGGGGACAGGTGAAGACCCAGTACTTC. Its translation: CASSSVWGQVKTQYF. J is TRBJ2-5 and V is TRBV27; 8 nucleotides line up with TRBD1. The J segment lost 6 bases and the V segment lost 4 bases, leaving 10 bases of the junction unmatched. CDR3 length equals 15 residues. Germline V CDR1 and CDR2: MNHEY, SMNVEV (reference sequence).

The V and J genes are TRBV9 and TRBJ2-1; 7 bases agree with TRBD1. The CDR3 is 15 residues long. The germline CDR1 and CDR2 sequences are SGDLS and YYNGEE. Trimming at V came to 0 bases and at J to 6 bases, leaving 6 bases not matched to a gene. The chain's CDR3 is CASSVGQGLRNEQFF. The CDR3 DNA is TGTGCCAGCAGCGTAGGACAGGGATTACGCAATGAGCAGTTCTTC.

V usage is TRBV24-1 and J usage is TRBJ1-5; TRBD1 agrees at 12 bases. The CDR3 runs to 14 residues. Germline assignment: CDR1 KGHDR and CDR2 SFDVKD. V was clipped by 9 bases and J by 8 bases; unmatched bases: 7. The CDR3 DNA sequence: TGTGCCACCCGGGGACAGGGGGCTTTGGAGCCCCAGCATTTT. This gives the protein CATRGQGALEPQHF.

This clone was picked up one time. This chain links TRBV4-3 with TRBJ1-5; no reliable D call. This CDR3 contains 14 residues. V was cut by 0 bases and J by 6 bases, with 9 bases left in between. CDR1 is LGHNA, CDR2 YSLEER, per germline. The CDR3 nucleotides read TGCGCCAGCAGCCAAGACCTCAGGTTTCAGCCCCAGCATTTT. Its protein is CASSQDLRFQPQHF.

The chain joins TRBV24-1 to TRBJ2-7; TRBD1 is a possible D gene (6 bases). Germline V lookup: CDR1 KGHDR, CDR2 SFDVKD. With 6 bases removed from V and 7 bases from J, the gap between germline ends came to 21 bases. The CDR3 length is 15 residues. The CDR3 reads CATSPVGGSLEEQYF. Here the CDR3 DNA reads TGTGCCACCAGTCCTGTTGGGGGCTCCTTGGAGGAGCAGTACTTC.

V is TRBV24-1 and J is TRBJ2-7; maybe TRBD2 (6 bases). Germline loops: CDR1 KGHDR, CDR2 SFDVKD. The CDR3 is made up of 17 amino acids. V was pared by 1 base and J by 3 bases, with 18 bases between. CDR3 DNA sequence: TGTGCCACCAGTGATTTCCCACCGGAGGGAATTCACTACGAGCAGTACTTC. Amino acids: CATSDFPPEGIHYEQYF.

The V gene is TRBV7-9, the J gene TRBJ2-1, with a weak D call TRBD2 (6 bases). From germline, CDR1 is SEHNR and CDR2 FQNEAQ (reference sequence). Trimming cost V 2 bases and J 5 bases, with 10 bases left between them. The CDR3 has 14 residues. The CDR3 region has the DNA TGTGCCAGCAGCTTAAGTGGGGGGAACAATGAGCAGTTCTTC. It yields the protein CASSLSGGNNEQFF. Full variable domain (missing parts from reference TRBV7-9 and TRBJ2-1): DTGVSQNPRHKITKRGQNVTFRCDPISEHNRLYWYRQTLGQGPEFLTYFQNEAQLEKSRLLSDRFSAERPKGSFSTLEIQRTEQGDSAMYLCASSLSGGNNEQFFGPGTRLTVL.

The chain recombines TRBV19 with TRBJ2-7, with 7 bases matching TRBD1. Germline V gene sequence: CDR1 LNHDA, CDR2 SQIVND (reference sequence). V was pared by 6 bases and J by 3 bases, with 8 bases of the junction left unmatched. The CDR3 length is 14 residues. CDR3 DNA sequence: TGTGCCAGTAGCCCTTGGGACAGCGGCTACGAGCAGTACTTC. This gives the protein CASSPWDSGYEQYF.

As concerns this clone: The sample carries other DNA sequences with the same CDR3. The chain employs TRBV5-1 and TRBJ2-7; possible D gene TRBD2, 6 bases. Germline V gene lookup returns CDR1 SGHRS and CDR2 YFSETQ. Trimming pared 5 bases from V and 3 bases from J, leaving 6 bases between. The CDR3 spans 11 residues. CDR3 sequence reads: CASRGGYEQYF. The CDR3, as DNA: TGCGCCAGCAGGGGAGGCTACGAGCAGTACTTC.

The CDR3 loop reads CASSIQNYGYTF. DNA of the CDR3: TGTGCCAGTAGTATTCAGAACTATGGCTACACCTTC. This chain links TRBV19 with TRBJ1-2; D is ambiguous. CDR3 length: 12 amino acids. Germline CDR1 and CDR2: LNHDA and SQIVND (reference sequence). V lost 3 bases, J lost 2 bases, and 4 bases lay in between.

V and J are TRBV19 and TRBJ1-2; D may be TRBD1 (6 bases). V dropped 6 bases and J dropped 5 bases, with 16 bases sitting between them. The CDR3 runs 14 residues. Germline V gene data show CDR1 as LNHDA and CDR2 as SQIVND (reference sequence). The CDR3 is CASSLSGHGYGYTF. CDR3 DNA sequence: TGTGCCAGTAGCCTCTCGGGACACGGGTATGGCTACACCTTC.

This rearrangement joins TRBV3-1 (or the pseudogene TRBV3-2) to TRBJ2-2, with TRBD2 as a possible D gene (5 bases). CDR3 length: 14 residues. V shed 3 bases and J shed 8 bases, with 13 bases lying between them. The V gene's germline CDR1 is LGHDT and CDR2 YNNKEL (reference sequence). The CDR3 loop is CASSQNIPGGELFF. In DNA, the CDR3 is TGTGCCAGCAGCCAGAACATCCCGGGAGGGGAGCTGTTTTTT.

This clone was recorded once. The V and J genes are TRBV7-8 and TRBJ2-7, with a weak D call TRBD2 (6 bases). Germline lookup yields CDR1 SGHVS and CDR2 FQNEAQ. V lost 0 bases to trimming and J lost 3 bases, with 9 bases between them. This CDR3 is 14 amino acids long. The CDR3 DNA follows: TGTGCCAGCAGCTTAGCGGGGGGTAGCTACGAGCAGTACTTC. Its translation: CASSLAGGSYEQYF.

The V gene is TRBV7-7, the J gene TRBJ2-5, with 10 bases matching TRBD1. V gave up 5 bases and J gave up 5 bases; unmatched junction bases: 8. In germline, CDR1 is SSHAT, CDR2 FNYEAQ (reference sequence). This CDR3 region has 15 residues. The CDR3 loop reads CASSQWTGGKETQYF. In DNA, the CDR3 is TGTGCCAGCAGCCAGTGGACAGGGGGGAAGGAGACCCAGTACTTC. Full variable domain (outside the CDR3, taken from reference TRBV7-7 and TRBJ2-5): GAGVSQSPRYKVTKRGQDVTLRCDPISSHATLYWYQQALGQGPEFLTYFNYEAQPDKSGLPSDRFSAERPEGSISTLTIQRTEQRDSAMYRCASSQWTGGKETQYFGPGTRLLVL.

The chain is built from TRBV9 and TRBJ1-2, with a weak D call TRBD1 (5 bases). Germline CDR1 and CDR2: SGDLS and YYNGEE. CDR3 length equals 15 residues. Between the trimmed V and J ends, which lost 2 bases and 6 bases, there was a span of 17 bases. CDR3 bases: TGTGCCAGCAGCGTGCGGGGCACCTCGGTAAATGGCTACACCTTC. Translated: CASSVRGTSVNGYTF.

About this clone: One junction end does not reproduce the germline sequence, and a read error may be involved. The gene calls are TRBV5-6 and TRBJ1-2; D possibly corresponds to TRBD1 (5 bases). The CDR3 covers 13 residues. Germline loops: CDR1 SGHDT, CDR2 YYEEEE. The CDR3 loop is CAGSPYGGDGYTF. The CDR3 DNA is TGTGCCGGCAGCCCCTACGGGGGTGATGGCTACACCTTC.

J is TRBJ1-1 and V is TRBV29-1; 8 bases map to TRBD1. Germline V lookup: CDR1 SQVTM, CDR2 ANQGSEA. The V gene end was trimmed by 7 bases and the J gene end by 1 base; junction bases not matched to a gene: 8. CDR3 length: 14 residues. The DNA of the CDR3 is TGCAGCGGAATCGGACAGGGCCGGAACACTGAAGCTTTCTTT. This sequence encodes CSGIGQGRNTEAFF.

This rearrangement joins TRBV10-1 to TRBJ2-5; 9 bases are shared with TRBD1. This CDR3 comprises 16 residues. The trim removed 10 bases at V and 5 bases at J, leaving 17 bases unmatched. Germline V gives CDR1 WNHNN, CDR2 SYGVQD (reference sequence). CDR3 protein: CATDHLQQGAKETQYF. In DNA form, the CDR3 reads TGCGCCACCGACCACCTGCAACAGGGGGCCAAGGAGACCCAGTACTTC.

This clone was detected a few times. This chain links TRBV6-1 with TRBJ2-3; 7 bases line up with TRBD1. Germline V gives CDR1 MNHNS, CDR2 SASEGT. The CDR3 has 15 amino acids. J was trimmed by 4 bases and V by 3 bases; bases with no gene match: 7. CDR3 sequence reads: CASSETGYGPDTQYF. The CDR3 nucleotides read TGTGCCAGCAGTGAGACAGGGTACGGACCAGATACGCAGTATTTT.